This TCR beta chain was retrieved from a study of identifying expanded T cells in peripheral blood. Sequencing was performed with immunoSEQ multiplex PCR; in TCRdb, only in-frame clones are kept and a portion is missing. The table lists 60,000 to 65,000 clones, over 75% of them singletons. The length of the CDR3 is 14 residues. Germline lookup yields CDR1 MNHEY and CDR2 SMNVEV (reference sequence). V dropped 5 bases and J dropped 5; count of bases not matched to a gene: 8. What was sequenced was blood. This clonotype originated in a person aged 18-70 years in good health. This chain links TRBV27 with TRBJ2-7; 8 bases map to TRBD1. The CDR3 nucleotides are TGTGCCAGCAGTCTAGACAGGGGACTTAACGAGCAGTACTTC. Translated, it gives CASSLDRGLNEQYF.